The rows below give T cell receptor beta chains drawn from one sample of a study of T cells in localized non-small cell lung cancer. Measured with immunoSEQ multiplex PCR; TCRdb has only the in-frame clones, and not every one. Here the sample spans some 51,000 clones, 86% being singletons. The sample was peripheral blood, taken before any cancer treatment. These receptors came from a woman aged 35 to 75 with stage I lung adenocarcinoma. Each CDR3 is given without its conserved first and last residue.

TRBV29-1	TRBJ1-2	SVETGGDGYT
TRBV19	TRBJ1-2	ASSVDGLQANYGYT
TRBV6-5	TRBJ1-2	ASSYRDRGYGYT
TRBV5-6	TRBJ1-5	ASSLRGANYQPQH
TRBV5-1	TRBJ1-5	ASSLRTGGNQPQH
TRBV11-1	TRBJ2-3	ASSLGRGQGWADTQY
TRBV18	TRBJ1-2	ASSPGAGYT
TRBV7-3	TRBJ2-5	ASSLGGGETQY
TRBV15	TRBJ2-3	ATSRDSGPTDTQY
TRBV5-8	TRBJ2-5	ASSLGQGRRGQETQY
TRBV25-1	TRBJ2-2	ASRRNRGMNTGELF
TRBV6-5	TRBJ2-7	ASRTAGGYEQY
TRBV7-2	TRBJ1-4	ASSLGGGVNEKLF
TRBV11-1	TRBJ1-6	ASSLISGNSPLH